These 4 T cell receptor beta chains originate from one sample sequenced in a study of beta chain features in type 1 diabetes (dated by TCRdb to between 2017 and 2018). Overall study outcomes, separate from this receptor: A moderate but significant shortening of TCRB CDR3 length was observed in type 1 diabetes patients in all four CD4+ subsets.

Their specific antigens are unknown. Receptor amplification or capture employed the immunoSEQ multiplex PCR assay. The entire isolated RNA was reverse transcribed using the High Capacity cDNA Reverse Transcription Kit, and thus expressed TCRB transcripts were sequenced. TCRdb mirrors the immuneACCESS table, restricted to in-frame sequences. Some clones are absent from its copies; in checked studies, under half trace to an unresolved V gene, and the reason for the others is unknown. This sample gives about 370,000 clones in total; over 8.5% of them show up just once. The ten largest clones capture over 0.45% of the sample. Sequenced sample: central memory CD4+ T cells from blood. Receptors were obtained from a man aged 25-45 years with type 1 diabetes.

This clone was picked up many times. The chain recombines TRBV6-6 with TRBJ2-7; D is uncertain. There are 12 residues in the CDR3. Trimming removed 0 bases at V and 7 bases at J, with 7 bases between. Germline values: CDR1 MNHNY, CDR2 SVGAGI (reference sequence). Here the CDR3 reads CASSYSPLEQYF. CDR3 sequence (DNA): TGTGCCAGCAGTTACTCACCCCTGGAGCAGTACTTC.

Many counts were recorded for this clone. This sequence joins TRBV27 and TRBJ2-2, with D possibly matching TRBD1 (5 bases). V was clipped by 4 bases and J by 6 bases, with 15 bases between them. Germline V CDR1 and CDR2: MNHEY, SMNVEV (reference sequence). This CDR3 region has 15 residues. The CDR3 sequence is CASSSVNTGAGELFF. The CDR3 DNA is TGTGCCAGCAGTTCCGTTAATACAGGAGCCGGGGAGCTGTTTTTT.

This clone was seen a few times. The chain couples TRBV11-1 to TRBJ2-5, with TRBD2 matching 10 bases. CDR3 length: 16 residues. Trimming at V came to 4 bases and at J to 1 base, leaving 6 bases not matched to a gene. Germline V gene sequence: CDR1 SGHAT, CDR2 FQDESV (reference sequence). CDR3 sequence: CASSYGLAEGQETQYF. CDR3 DNA: TGTGCCAGCAGCTACGGACTAGCGGAAGGCCAAGAGACCCAGTACTTC.

The rearrangement joins TRBV19 to TRBJ2-7, with 7 bases identical to TRBD1. V shed 7 bases and J 3 bases; nucleotides not matched to a gene: 12. This CDR3 is built from 15 residues. Germline CDR1 and CDR2: LNHDA and SQIVND (reference sequence). The CDR3 DNA reads as TGTGCCAGTACCCCGTCTCAGGGGGTAGTCTACGAGCAGTACTTC. It translates to CASTPSQGVVYEQYF.